The T cell receptor (beta chain) described here comes from a study of Ad26.COV2.S vaccination and SARS-CoV-2 variants. As for the study in general: It was the COV1001 Ad26.COV2.S trial arm that included the donor. The vaccine Ad26.COV2.S was put into the muscle once, or twice with 56 days between.

Treatment noted: 19 received Ad26.COV2.S at low or high dose, single or two shots; about five received placebo; per-sample allocation not given. The investigators took samples on day 63 after the first vaccine or placebo injection. Trimming pared 2 bases from V and 8 bases from J, leaving 22 bases between. This CDR3 region has 18 residues. Germline CDR1 SEHNR, CDR2 FQNEAQ (reference sequence). TCRdb keeps only in-frame clones here, not all; method: immunoSEQ multiplex PCR. This table holds a few hundred thousand clones, more than 75% found once. The sequences come from peripheral blood, collected in a trial of Ad26.COV2.S vaccine versus placebo. This chain links TRBV7-9 with TRBJ1-6; possibly TRBD1 for D (6 bases). The receptor comes from a person between 18 and 60 years old who received the Ad26.COV2.S COVID-19 vaccine or a placebo. The CDR3 here is CASSLTGAPGGVHSPLHF. CDR3 nucleotide sequence: TGTGCCAGCAGCTTAACGGGGGCCCCAGGCGGGGTTCATTCACCCCTCCACTTT. The complete variable domain, with remaining parts taken from reference TRBV7-9 and TRBJ1-6, reads DTGVSQNPRHKITKRGQNVTFRCDPISEHNRLYWYRQTLGQGPEFLTYFQNEAQLEKSRLLSDRFSAERPKGSFSTLEIQRTEQGDSAMYLCASSLTGAPGGVHSPLHFGNGTRLTVT.